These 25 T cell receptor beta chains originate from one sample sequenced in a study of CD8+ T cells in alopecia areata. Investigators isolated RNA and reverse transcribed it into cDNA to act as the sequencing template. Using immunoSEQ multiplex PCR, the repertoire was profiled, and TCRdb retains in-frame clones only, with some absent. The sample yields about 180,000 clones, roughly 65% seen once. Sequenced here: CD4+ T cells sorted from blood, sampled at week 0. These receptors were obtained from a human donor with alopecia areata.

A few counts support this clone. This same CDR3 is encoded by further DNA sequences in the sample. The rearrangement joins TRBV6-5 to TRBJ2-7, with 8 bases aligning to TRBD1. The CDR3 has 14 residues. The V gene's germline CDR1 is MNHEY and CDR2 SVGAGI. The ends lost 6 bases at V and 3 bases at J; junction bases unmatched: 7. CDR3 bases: TGTGCCAGCAGGCCTGGGACAGGATTCTACGAGCAGTACTTC. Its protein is CASRPGTGFYEQYF.

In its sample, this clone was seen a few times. Here the CDR3 DNA reads TGTGCCAGCAGCTCCAGGGGGGGGGCGAGTGAGCAGTTCTTC. It encodes CASSSRGGASEQFF. The chain is built from TRBV7-2 and TRBJ2-1, with D possibly being TRBD1 or TRBD2 (7 bases each). The germline V and J ends were trimmed by 4 bases and 9 bases, with 16 bases remaining between them. In germline, CDR1 is SGHTA, CDR2 FQGNSA. The length of the CDR3 is 14 residues.

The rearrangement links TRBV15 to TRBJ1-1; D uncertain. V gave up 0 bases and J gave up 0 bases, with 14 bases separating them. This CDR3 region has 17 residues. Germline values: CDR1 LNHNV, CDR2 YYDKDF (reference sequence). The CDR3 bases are TGTGCCACCAGCAGAGAATTGGCAGTACCTATGAACACTGAAGCTTTCTTT. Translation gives CATSRELAVPMNTEAFF.

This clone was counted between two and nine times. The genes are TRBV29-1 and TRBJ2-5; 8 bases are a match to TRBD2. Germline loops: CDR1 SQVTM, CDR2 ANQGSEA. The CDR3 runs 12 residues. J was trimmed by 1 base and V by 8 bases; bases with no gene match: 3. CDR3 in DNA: TGCAGCACCACTAGCGGCCAAGAGACCCAGTACTTC. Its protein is CSTTSGQETQYF.

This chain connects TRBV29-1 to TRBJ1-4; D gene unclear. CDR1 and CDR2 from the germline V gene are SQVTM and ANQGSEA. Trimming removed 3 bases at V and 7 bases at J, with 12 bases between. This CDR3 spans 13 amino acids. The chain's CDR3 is CSVDKMGSEKLFF. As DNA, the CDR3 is TGCAGCGTTGATAAGATGGGGTCTGAAAAACTGTTTTTT. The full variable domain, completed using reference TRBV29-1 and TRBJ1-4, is SAVISQKPSRDICQRGTSLTIQCQVDSQVTMMFWYRQQPGQSLTLIATANQGSEATYESGFVIDKFPISRPNLTFSTLTVSNMSPEDSSIYLCSVDKMGSEKLFFGSGTQLSVL.

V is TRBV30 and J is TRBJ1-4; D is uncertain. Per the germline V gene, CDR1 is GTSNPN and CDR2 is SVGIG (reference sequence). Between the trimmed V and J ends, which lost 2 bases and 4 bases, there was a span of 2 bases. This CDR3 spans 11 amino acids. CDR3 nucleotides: TGTGCCTGGAGTCTTAATGAAAAACTGTTTTTT. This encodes CAWSLNEKLFF.

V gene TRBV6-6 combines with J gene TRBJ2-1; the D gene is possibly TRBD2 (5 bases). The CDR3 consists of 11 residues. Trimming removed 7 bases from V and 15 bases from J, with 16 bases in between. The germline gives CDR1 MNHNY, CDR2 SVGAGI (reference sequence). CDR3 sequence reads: CASKRRDSLFF. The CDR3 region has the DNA TGTGCCAGCAAAAGACGGGATAGCCTGTTCTTC.

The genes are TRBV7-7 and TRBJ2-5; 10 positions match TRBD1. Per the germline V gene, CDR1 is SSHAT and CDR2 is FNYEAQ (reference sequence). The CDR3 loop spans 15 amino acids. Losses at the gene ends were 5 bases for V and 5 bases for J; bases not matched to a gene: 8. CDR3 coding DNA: TGTGCCAGCAGCCCCGGGACAGGGGCTCTGGAGACCCAGTACTTC. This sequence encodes CASSPGTGALETQYF.

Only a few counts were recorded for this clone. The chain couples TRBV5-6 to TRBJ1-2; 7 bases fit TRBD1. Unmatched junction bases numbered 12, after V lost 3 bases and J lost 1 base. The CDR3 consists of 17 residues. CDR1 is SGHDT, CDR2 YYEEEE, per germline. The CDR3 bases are TGTGCCAGCAGCTCCTTACTTACAGGGGACGTTAACTATGGCTACACCTTC. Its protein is CASSSLLTGDVNYGYTF.

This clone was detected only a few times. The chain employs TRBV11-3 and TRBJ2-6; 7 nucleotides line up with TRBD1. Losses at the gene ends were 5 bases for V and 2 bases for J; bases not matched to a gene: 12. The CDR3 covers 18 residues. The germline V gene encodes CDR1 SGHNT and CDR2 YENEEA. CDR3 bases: TGTGCCAGCAGCACTCGGGACAGTCGACAACCTGGGGCCAACGTCCTGACTTTC. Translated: CASSTRDSRQPGANVLTF.

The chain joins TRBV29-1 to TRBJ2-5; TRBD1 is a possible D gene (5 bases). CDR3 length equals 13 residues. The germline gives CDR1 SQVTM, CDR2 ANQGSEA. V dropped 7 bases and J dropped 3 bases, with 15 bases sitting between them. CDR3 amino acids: CSAWWAGKETQYF. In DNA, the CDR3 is TGCAGCGCCTGGTGGGCAGGGAAAGAGACCCAGTACTTC.

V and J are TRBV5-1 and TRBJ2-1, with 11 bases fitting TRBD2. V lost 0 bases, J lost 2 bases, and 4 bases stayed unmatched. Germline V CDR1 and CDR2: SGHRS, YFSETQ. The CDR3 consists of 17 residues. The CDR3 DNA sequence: TGCGCCAGCAGCTTGGCCCCTAGCGGGGGGCCCTACAATGAGCAGTTCTTC. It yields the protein CASSLAPSGGPYNEQFF.

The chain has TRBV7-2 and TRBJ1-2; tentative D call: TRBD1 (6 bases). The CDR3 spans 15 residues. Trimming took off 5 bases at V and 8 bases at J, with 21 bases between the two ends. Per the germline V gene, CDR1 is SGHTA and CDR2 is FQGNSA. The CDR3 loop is CASSPEAGGEGGYTF. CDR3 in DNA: TGTGCCAGCAGCCCCGAGGCGGGGGGCGAAGGGGGCTACACCTTC.

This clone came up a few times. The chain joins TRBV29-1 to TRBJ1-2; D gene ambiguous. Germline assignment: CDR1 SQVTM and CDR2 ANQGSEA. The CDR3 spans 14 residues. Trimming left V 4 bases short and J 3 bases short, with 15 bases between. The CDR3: CSVAPRYGDYGYTF. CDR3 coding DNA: TGCAGCGTTGCCCCCCGGTACGGGGACTATGGCTACACCTTC.

The CDR3 reads CASSDMGHTYNEQFF. In nucleotides, the CDR3 is TGTGCCAGTAGTGATATGGGACACACCTACAATGAGCAGTTCTTC. This chain joins TRBV19 and TRBJ2-1; tentative D call: TRBD1 (6 bases). In germline, CDR1 is LNHDA, CDR2 SQIVND (reference sequence). This CDR3 contains 15 residues. Between the trimmed V and J ends, which lost 5 bases and 2 bases, there was a span of 13 bases.

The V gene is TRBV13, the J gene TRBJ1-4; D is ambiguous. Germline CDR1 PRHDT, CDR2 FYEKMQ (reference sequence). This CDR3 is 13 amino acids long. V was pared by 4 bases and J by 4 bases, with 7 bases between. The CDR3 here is CASSSTSNEKLFF. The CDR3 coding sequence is TGTGCCAGCAGCTCAACCAGTAATGAAAAACTGTTTTTT.

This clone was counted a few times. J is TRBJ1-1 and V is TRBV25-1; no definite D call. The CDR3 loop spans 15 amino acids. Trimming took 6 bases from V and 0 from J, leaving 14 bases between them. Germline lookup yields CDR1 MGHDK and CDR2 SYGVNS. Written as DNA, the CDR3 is TGTGCCAGCAGGCCCCTCCATGAAATGAACACTGAAGCTTTCTTT. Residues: CASRPLHEMNTEAFF.

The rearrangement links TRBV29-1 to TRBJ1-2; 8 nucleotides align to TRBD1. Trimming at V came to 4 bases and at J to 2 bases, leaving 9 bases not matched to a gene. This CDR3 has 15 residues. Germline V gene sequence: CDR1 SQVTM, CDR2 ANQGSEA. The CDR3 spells CSVVSWDRTNYGYTF. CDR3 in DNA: TGCAGCGTTGTTAGCTGGGACAGGACCAACTATGGCTACACCTTC.

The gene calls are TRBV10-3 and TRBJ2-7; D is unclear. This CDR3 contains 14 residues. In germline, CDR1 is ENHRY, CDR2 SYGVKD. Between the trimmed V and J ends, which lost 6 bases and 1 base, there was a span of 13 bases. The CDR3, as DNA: TGTGCCATCAGGGACGTTATGGGGTCCTACGAGCAGTACTTC. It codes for CAIRDVMGSYEQYF.

CDR3 amino acids: CATSRVKDTQYF. The CDR3 DNA sequence: TGTGCCACCAGCAGAGTTAAGGATACGCAGTATTTT. This rearrangement joins TRBV15 to TRBJ2-3; D is unresolved. V lost 1 base and J 6 bases, leaving 5 bases between the germline ends. CDR1 and CDR2 (germline): LNHNV, YYDKDF (reference sequence). The CDR3 extends over 12 amino acids.

CDR3 residues: CASSLVGTDTQYF. The CDR3 coding sequence is TGCGCCAGCAGCTTGGTAGGGACAGATACGCAGTATTTT. The V gene is TRBV5-1, the J gene TRBJ2-3; the D is unclear. Germline values: CDR1 SGHRS, CDR2 YFSETQ. V was clipped by 0 bases and J by 3 bases, with 5 bases between them. This CDR3 has 13 residues.

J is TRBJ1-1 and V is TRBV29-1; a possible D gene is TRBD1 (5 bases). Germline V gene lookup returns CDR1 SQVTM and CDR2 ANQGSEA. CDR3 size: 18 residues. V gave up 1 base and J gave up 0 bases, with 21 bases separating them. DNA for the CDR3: TGCAGCGTTGAAGGGGGCTGGAAGCGGACTTACTTGAACACTGAAGCTTTCTTT. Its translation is CSVEGGWKRTYLNTEAFF.

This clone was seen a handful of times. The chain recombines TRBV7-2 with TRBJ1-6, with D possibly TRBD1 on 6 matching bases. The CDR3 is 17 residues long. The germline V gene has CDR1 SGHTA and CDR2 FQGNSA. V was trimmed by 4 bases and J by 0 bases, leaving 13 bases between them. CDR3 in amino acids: CASSSGGGSSYNSPLHF. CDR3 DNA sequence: TGTGCCAGCAGCTCAGGAGGGGGAAGCTCCTATAATTCACCCCTCCACTTT.

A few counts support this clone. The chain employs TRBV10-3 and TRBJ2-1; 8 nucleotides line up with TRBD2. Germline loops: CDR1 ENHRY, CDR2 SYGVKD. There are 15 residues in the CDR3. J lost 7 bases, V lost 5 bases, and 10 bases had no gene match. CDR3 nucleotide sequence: TGTGCCATCAGTCCCCAGCGGGGGATTGGGAATGAGCAGTTCTTC. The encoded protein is CAISPQRGIGNEQFF.

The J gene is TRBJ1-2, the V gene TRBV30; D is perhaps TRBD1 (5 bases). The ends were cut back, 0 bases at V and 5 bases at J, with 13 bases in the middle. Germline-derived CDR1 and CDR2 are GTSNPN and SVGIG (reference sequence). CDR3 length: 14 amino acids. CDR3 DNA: TGTGCCTGGAGTGTACCGGAGACAGCGTATGGCTACACCTTC. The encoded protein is CAWSVPETAYGYTF. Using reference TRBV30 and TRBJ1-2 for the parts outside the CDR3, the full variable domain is SQTIHQWPATLVQPVGSPLSLECTVEGTSNPNLYWYRQAAGRGLQLLFYSVGIGQISSEVPQNLSASRPQDRQFILSSKKLLLSDSGFYLCAWSVPETAYGYTFGSGTRLTVV.